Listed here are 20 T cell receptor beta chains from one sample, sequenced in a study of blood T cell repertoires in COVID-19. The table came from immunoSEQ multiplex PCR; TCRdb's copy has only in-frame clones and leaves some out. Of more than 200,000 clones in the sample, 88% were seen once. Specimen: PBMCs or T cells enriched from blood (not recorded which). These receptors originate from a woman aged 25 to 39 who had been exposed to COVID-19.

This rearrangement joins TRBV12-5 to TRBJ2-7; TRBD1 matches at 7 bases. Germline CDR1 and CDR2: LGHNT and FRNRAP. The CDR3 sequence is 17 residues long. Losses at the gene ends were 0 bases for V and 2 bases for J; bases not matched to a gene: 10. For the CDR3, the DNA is TGTGCTAGTGGTTTGGTACTTAGAGGGGACAGTACCTACGAGCAGTACTTC. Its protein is CASGLVLRGDSTYEQYF.

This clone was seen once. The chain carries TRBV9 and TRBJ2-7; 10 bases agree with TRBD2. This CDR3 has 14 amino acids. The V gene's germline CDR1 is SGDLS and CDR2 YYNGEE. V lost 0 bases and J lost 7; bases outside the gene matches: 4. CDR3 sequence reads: CASSVEAGGREQYF. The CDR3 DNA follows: TGTGCCAGCAGCGTAGAAGCGGGAGGGCGAGAGCAGTACTTC. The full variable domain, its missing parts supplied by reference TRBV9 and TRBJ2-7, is DSGVTQTPKHLITATGQRVTLRCSPRSGDLSVYWYQQSLDQGLQFLIQYYNGEERAKGNILERFSAQQFPDLHSELNLSSLELGDSALYFCASSVEAGGREQYFGPGTRLTVT.

The CDR3 DNA follows: TGCGCCAGCAGCTTGGATCCTAGCGGGATATCGACAGATACGCAGTATTTT. Encoded protein: CASSLDPSGISTDTQYF. The chain links TRBV5-1 to TRBJ2-3; TRBD2 matches 9 bases. The germline CDR1 and CDR2 sequences are SGHRS and YFSETQ. The CDR3 has 17 residues. J lost 3 bases, V lost 0 bases, and 8 bases had no gene match.

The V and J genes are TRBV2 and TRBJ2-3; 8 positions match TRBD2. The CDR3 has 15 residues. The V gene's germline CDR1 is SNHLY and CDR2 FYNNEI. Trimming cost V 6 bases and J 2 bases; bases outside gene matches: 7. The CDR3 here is CASRDYSGNTDTQYF. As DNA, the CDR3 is TGTGCCAGCAGGGACTATAGCGGGAACACAGATACGCAGTATTTT.

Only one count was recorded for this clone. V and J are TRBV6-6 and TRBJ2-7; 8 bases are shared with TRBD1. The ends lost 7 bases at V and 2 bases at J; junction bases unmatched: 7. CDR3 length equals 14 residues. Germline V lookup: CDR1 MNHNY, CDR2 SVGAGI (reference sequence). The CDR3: CASTMTGDAYEQYF. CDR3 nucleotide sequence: TGTGCCAGCACTATGACAGGGGACGCCTACGAGCAGTACTTC.

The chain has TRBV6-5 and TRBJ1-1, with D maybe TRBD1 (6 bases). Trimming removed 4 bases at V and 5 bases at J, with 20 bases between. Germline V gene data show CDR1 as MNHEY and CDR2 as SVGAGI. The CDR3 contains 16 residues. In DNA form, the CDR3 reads TGTGCCAGCAGTTCCAGATTCAGGGGAGGGGAGACTGAAGCTTTCTTT. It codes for CASSSRFRGGETEAFF.

The CDR3 nucleotides read TGTGCCACCAGCAGAGAATTGACTAGCTCTAGATCCTACAATGAGCAGTTCTTC. Translation: CATSRELTSSRSYNEQFF. The chain uses TRBV15 and TRBJ2-1; 7 nucleotides agree with TRBD2. This CDR3 comprises 18 residues. V lost 0 bases, J lost 1 base, and 9 bases stayed unmatched. Germline CDR1 is LNHNV and CDR2 is YYDKDF (reference sequence).

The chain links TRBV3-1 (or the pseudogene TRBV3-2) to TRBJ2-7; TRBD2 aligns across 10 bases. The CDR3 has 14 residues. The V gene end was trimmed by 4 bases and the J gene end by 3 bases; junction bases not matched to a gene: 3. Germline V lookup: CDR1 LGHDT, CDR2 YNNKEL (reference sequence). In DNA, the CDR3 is TGTGCCAGCAGCCCCGGGACTAGCGTCTACGAGCAGTACTTC. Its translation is CASSPGTSVYEQYF.

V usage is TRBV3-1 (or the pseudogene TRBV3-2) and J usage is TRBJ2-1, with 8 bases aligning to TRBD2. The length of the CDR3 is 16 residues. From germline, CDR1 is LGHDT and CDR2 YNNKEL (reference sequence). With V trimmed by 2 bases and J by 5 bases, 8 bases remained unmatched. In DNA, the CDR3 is TGTGCCAGCAGCCAATGGGCTAGCGGGCGTAACAATGAGCAGTTCTTC. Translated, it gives CASSQWASGRNNEQFF.

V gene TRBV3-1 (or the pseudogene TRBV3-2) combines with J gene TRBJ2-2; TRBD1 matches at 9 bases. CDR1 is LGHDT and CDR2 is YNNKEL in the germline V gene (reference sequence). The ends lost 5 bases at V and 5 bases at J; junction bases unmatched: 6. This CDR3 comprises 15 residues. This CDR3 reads CASSSRQGDTGELFF. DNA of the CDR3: TGTGCCAGCAGCAGTCGACAGGGGGATACCGGGGAGCTGTTTTTT.

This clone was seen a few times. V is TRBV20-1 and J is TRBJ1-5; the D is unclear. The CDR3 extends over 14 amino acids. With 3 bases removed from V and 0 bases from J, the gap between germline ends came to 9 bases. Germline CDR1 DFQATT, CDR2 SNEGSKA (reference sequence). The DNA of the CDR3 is TGCAGTGCTAGTCACGAGGATAGCAATCAGCCCCAGCATTTT. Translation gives CSASHEDSNQPQHF.

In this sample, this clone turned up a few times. The CDR3 here is CASSIGSGQQGEKLFF. CDR3 DNA: TGTGCCAGCAGCATAGGGTCGGGACAGCAAGGTGAAAAACTGTTTTTT. The chain uses TRBV7-9 and TRBJ1-4; 7 nucleotides match TRBD1. The CDR3 is made up of 16 amino acids. The V gene end was trimmed by 5 bases and the J gene end by 7 bases; junction bases not matched to a gene: 13. Germline V gene data show CDR1 as SEHNR and CDR2 as FQNEAQ (reference sequence).

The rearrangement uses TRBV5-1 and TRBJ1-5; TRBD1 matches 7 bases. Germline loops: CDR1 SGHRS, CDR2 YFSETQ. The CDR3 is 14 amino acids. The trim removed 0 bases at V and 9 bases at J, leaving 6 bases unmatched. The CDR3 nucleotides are TGCGCCAGCAGCTTGGCAGGGGGGAGCCTGCCCCAGCATTTT. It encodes CASSLAGGSLPQHF.

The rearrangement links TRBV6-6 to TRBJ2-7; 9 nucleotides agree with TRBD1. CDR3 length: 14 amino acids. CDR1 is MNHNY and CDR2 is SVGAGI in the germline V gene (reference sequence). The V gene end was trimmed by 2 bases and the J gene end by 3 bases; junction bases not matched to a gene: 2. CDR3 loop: CASSYRDRVYEQYF. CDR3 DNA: TGTGCCAGCAGTTACCGGGACAGGGTCTACGAGCAGTACTTC.

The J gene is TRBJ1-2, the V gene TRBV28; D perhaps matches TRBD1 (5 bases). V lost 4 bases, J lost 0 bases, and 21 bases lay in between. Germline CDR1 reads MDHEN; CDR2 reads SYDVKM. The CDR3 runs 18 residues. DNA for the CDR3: TGTGCCAGCAGTTCCCCGTACTTGGGGAGGGGACCTAACTATGGCTACACCTTC. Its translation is CASSSPYLGRGPNYGYTF.

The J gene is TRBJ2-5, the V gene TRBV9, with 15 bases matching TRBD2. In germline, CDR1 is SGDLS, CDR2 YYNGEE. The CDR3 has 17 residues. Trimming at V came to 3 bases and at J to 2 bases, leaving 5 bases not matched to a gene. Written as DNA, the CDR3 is TGTGCCAGCAGCGAAGGACTAGCGGGAGGGGGTCAAGAGACCCAGTACTTC. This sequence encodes CASSEGLAGGGQETQYF.

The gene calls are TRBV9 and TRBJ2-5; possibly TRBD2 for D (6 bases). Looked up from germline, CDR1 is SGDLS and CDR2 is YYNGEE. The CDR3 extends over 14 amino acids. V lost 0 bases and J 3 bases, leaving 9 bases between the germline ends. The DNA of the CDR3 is TGTGCCAGCAGCGTAGGACTAGAAGAAGAGACCCAGTACTTC. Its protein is CASSVGLEEETQYF.

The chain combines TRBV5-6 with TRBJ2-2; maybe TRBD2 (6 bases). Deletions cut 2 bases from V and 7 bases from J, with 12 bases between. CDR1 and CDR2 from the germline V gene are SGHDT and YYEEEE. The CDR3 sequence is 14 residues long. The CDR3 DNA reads TGTGCCAGCAGCTTAGGAGGGGCTGACGGGGAGCTGTTTTTT. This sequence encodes CASSLGGADGELFF.

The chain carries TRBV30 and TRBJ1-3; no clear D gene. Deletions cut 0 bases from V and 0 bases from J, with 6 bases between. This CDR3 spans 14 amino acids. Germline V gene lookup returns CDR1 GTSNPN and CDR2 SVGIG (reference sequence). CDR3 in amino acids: CAWSVRGSGNTIYF. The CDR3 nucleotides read TGTGCCTGGAGTGTACGCGGCTCTGGAAACACCATATATTTT.

As DNA, the CDR3 is TGTGCCAGCTCCCTCGGGGGGGCCGGCGTCGAGTACTTC. This translates into CASSLGGAGVEYF. The chain uses TRBV6-5 and TRBJ2-7; 8 bases line up with TRBD2. The CDR3 sequence is 13 residues long. Germline V gene data show CDR1 as MNHEY and CDR2 as SVGAGI. After removal of 8 bases from V and 11 bases from J, the junction contained 14 bases not matched to a gene.